This is a list of T cell receptor beta chains from one sample in a study of breast tumors, draining lymph nodes, adjacent tissues. TCRdb used MiXCR to reprocess the multiplex PCR reads, holding one entry per CDR3 protein. The repertoire holds under 150,000 distinct CDR3 sequences, with 20% as singletons. Sample: axillary lymph node tissue. Receptors were obtained from a female donor with breast cancer. Some clones in this sample may be carry-over from other donors' samples. The CDR3 runs from the conserved cysteine through the conserved F or W. A D gene is named only where the DNA matches it firmly. Size is stated for part of the rows, as once, few or many counts, or as a class when the clone is expanded.

d_call: .; j_call: TRBJ2-2; v_call: TRBV3-1; clone_size: .; cdr3_nt: TGTGCCAGCAGGACGTACACCGGGGAGCTGTTTTTT; cdr3_aa: CASRTYTGELFF
d_call: TRBD2; j_call: TRBJ2-1; v_call: TRBV24-1; clone_size: .; cdr3_nt: TGTGCCACCAGTGGAGTGAGCGGGAGGCCGGGGGAGCAGTTCTTC; cdr3_aa: CATSGVSGRPGEQFF
d_call: .; j_call: TRBJ2-6; v_call: TRBV19; clone_size: .; cdr3_nt: TGTGCCAGTAGTAAGTTCTCTGAGGCCAACGTCCTGACTTTC; cdr3_aa: CASSKFSEANVLTF
d_call: .; j_call: TRBJ2-7; v_call: TRBV6-1; clone_size: many; cdr3_nt: TGTGCCAGCAGTGAGGAGGCTAAATACGAGCAGTACTTC; cdr3_aa: CASSEEAKYEQYF
d_call: TRBD2; j_call: TRBJ2-1; v_call: TRBV6-5; clone_size: few; cdr3_nt: TGTGCCAGCACCACCCGGACTAGCGGGAGCCGCTATGAGCAGTTCTTC; cdr3_aa: CASTTRTSGSRYEQFF
d_call: TRBD2; j_call: TRBJ2-1; v_call: TRBV29-1; clone_size: many; cdr3_nt: TGCAGCGTCCGCAGCCATTCTCGGACTAGCGATAAATACAATGAGCAGTTCTTC; cdr3_aa: CSVRSHSRTSDKYNEQFF
d_call: TRBD1; j_call: TRBJ1-2; v_call: TRBV5-4; clone_size: .; cdr3_nt: TGTGCCAGCAGCACTGACAGGGGATTGAATGGCTACACCTTC; cdr3_aa: CASSTDRGLNGYTF
d_call: TRBD1; j_call: TRBJ2-1; v_call: TRBV20-1; clone_size: many; cdr3_nt: TGCAGTGCTAGAGAAGCCCTGACAGGGCAAAATGAGCAGTTCTTC; cdr3_aa: CSAREALTGQNEQFF
d_call: .; j_call: TRBJ2-3; v_call: TRBV5-4; clone_size: many; cdr3_nt: TGTGCCAGCAGCTTGTTTCCAGATACGCAGTATTTT; cdr3_aa: CASSLFPDTQYF
d_call: .; j_call: TRBJ2-7; v_call: TRBV20-1; clone_size: once; cdr3_nt: TGCAGTGCGAGACGGGAGAGCTCCTACGAGCAGTACTTC; cdr3_aa: CSARRESSYEQYF
d_call: .; j_call: TRBJ1-5; v_call: TRBV15; clone_size: many; cdr3_nt: TGTGCCACCAGCAGAGATTATCAGCCCCAGCATTTT; cdr3_aa: CATSRDYQPQHF
d_call: TRBD1; j_call: TRBJ1-2; v_call: TRBV19; clone_size: many; cdr3_nt: TGTGCCAGTAGTCAGACAGGGATCTATGGCTACACCTTC; cdr3_aa: CASSQTGIYGYTF
d_call: .; j_call: TRBJ1-5; v_call: TRBV6-1; clone_size: many; cdr3_nt: TGTGCCAGCAGTGAACGTGGGGGTGGGCATTTT; cdr3_aa: CASSERGGGHF
d_call: .; j_call: TRBJ2-7; v_call: TRBV7-2; clone_size: .; cdr3_nt: TGTGCCAGCAGTTCCGACAGGTTAGGCGAGCAGTACTTC; cdr3_aa: CASSSDRLGEQYF
d_call: TRBD1; j_call: TRBJ1-2; v_call: TRBV12-3/TRBV12-4; clone_size: many; cdr3_nt: TGTGCCAGCAGTCAACGGACAGGGCGTTCTGGCTACACCTTC; cdr3_aa: CASSQRTGRSGYTF
d_call: .; j_call: TRBJ1-2; v_call: TRBV2; clone_size: many; cdr3_nt: TGTGCCAGCAGCGAAACGGGAAGCACTTGGAATACTTTTAACTATGGCTACACCTTC; cdr3_aa: CASSETGSTWNTFNYGYTF
d_call: .; j_call: TRBJ1-2; v_call: TRBV24-1; clone_size: many; cdr3_nt: TGTGCCACCAGCTCAACCTCGGGAACGCCGGCGGGCTACACCTTC; cdr3_aa: CATSSTSGTPAGYTF
d_call: .; j_call: TRBJ2-1; v_call: TRBV20-1; clone_size: many; cdr3_nt: TGCAGTGCAGCGATATCAGGGGCAAGAGCCTACAATGAGCAGTTCTTC; cdr3_aa: CSAAISGARAYNEQFF
d_call: .; j_call: TRBJ2-3; v_call: TRBV20-1; clone_size: many; cdr3_nt: TGCAGTGCCAGCAGGGATGCAGATACGCAGTATTTT; cdr3_aa: CSASRDADTQYF
d_call: TRBD2; j_call: TRBJ2-7; v_call: TRBV15; clone_size: .; cdr3_nt: TGTGCCACCAGCAGTGAGGGCGGGAGGAGCGGCGAGCAGTACTTC; cdr3_aa: CATSSEGGRSGEQYF
d_call: .; j_call: TRBJ2-5; v_call: TRBV6-1; clone_size: many; cdr3_nt: TGTGCCAGCAGTGAATCTAGACAAGAGACCCAGTACTTC; cdr3_aa: CASSESRQETQYF
d_call: TRBD1; j_call: TRBJ1-2; v_call: TRBV6-1; clone_size: many; cdr3_nt: TGTGCCAGTTCGGACAGGGGGCGAGATGGCTACACCTTC; cdr3_aa: CASSDRGRDGYTF
d_call: .; j_call: TRBJ2-2; v_call: TRBV27; clone_size: .; cdr3_nt: TGTGCCAGCAGTGAACATGGCGGGGAGCTGTTTTTT; cdr3_aa: CASSEHGGELFF
d_call: .; j_call: TRBJ2-7; v_call: TRBV28; clone_size: .; cdr3_nt: TGTGCCGGCAGTTATACAGCCATCCTAAAAGTCTACGAGCAGTACTTC; cdr3_aa: CAGSYTAILKVYEQYF
d_call: TRBD1; j_call: TRBJ2-2; v_call: TRBV18; clone_size: .; cdr3_nt: TGTGCCAGCTCACCCGCAGGGACAGGGAACACCGGGGAGCTGTTTTTT; cdr3_aa: CASSPAGTGNTGELFF
d_call: .; j_call: TRBJ2-5; v_call: TRBV24-1; clone_size: .; cdr3_nt: TGTACCACCGGTGACCCGGGCCAGCAAGAGACCCAGTACTTC; cdr3_aa: CTTGDPGQQETQYF
d_call: TRBD2; j_call: TRBJ2-7; v_call: TRBV9; clone_size: many; cdr3_nt: TGTGCCAGCAGCGTATCAGGATTAGCGGGAGAGCAGTACTTC; cdr3_aa: CASSVSGLAGEQYF
d_call: .; j_call: TRBJ1-3; v_call: TRBV6-2/TRBV6-3; clone_size: many; cdr3_nt: TGTGCCAGCTGGGACAAGCCCGGGGCCATATATTTT; cdr3_aa: CASWDKPGAIYF
d_call: .; j_call: TRBJ2-2; v_call: TRBV20-1; clone_size: .; cdr3_nt: TGCAGTGCTCTCATTAGGGACACCTACACCGGGGAGCTGTTTTTT; cdr3_aa: CSALIRDTYTGELFF
d_call: .; j_call: TRBJ2-1; v_call: TRBV12-3/TRBV12-4; clone_size: many; cdr3_nt: TGTGCCAGCAGTGGGACGGGGAGCTCCTACAATGAGCAGTTCTTC; cdr3_aa: CASSGTGSSYNEQFF
d_call: TRBD1; j_call: TRBJ2-1; v_call: TRBV24-1; clone_size: many; cdr3_nt: TGTGCCACCAGTGACCCCGGACAGGGGGCCCTTGAGCAGTTCTTC; cdr3_aa: CATSDPGQGALEQFF
d_call: .; j_call: TRBJ2-3; v_call: TRBV7-9; clone_size: .; cdr3_nt: TGTACCAGCAGCTTCGCCACAGATGCGCAGTATTTT; cdr3_aa: CTSSFATDAQYF
d_call: .; j_call: TRBJ2-3; v_call: TRBV9; clone_size: many; cdr3_nt: TGTGCCAGCAGCGTAGCTTCCCAGAGCACAGATACGCAGTATTTT; cdr3_aa: CASSVASQSTDTQYF
d_call: .; j_call: TRBJ2-1; v_call: TRBV7-8; clone_size: many; cdr3_nt: TGTGCCAGCAGCGGCGGGGTTGAGCAGTTCTTC; cdr3_aa: CASSGGVEQFF
d_call: TRBD1; j_call: TRBJ2-7; v_call: TRBV5-4; clone_size: many; cdr3_nt: TGTGCCAGCAGCCAAACCGGGACAGGAGACTACGAGCAGTACTTC; cdr3_aa: CASSQTGTGDYEQYF
d_call: TRBD1; j_call: TRBJ1-2; v_call: TRBV24-1; clone_size: many; cdr3_nt: TGTGCCACCAGGAAGATGATTTGGGACAGGGGGTATGGCTACACCTTC; cdr3_aa: CATRKMIWDRGYGYTF
d_call: TRBD1; j_call: TRBJ1-1; v_call: TRBV20-1; clone_size: .; cdr3_nt: TGCAGTGCTCTGCGGGACAGGGTCACTGAAGCTTTCTTT; cdr3_aa: CSALRDRVTEAFF
d_call: .; j_call: TRBJ2-2; v_call: TRBV2; clone_size: many; cdr3_nt: TGTGCCAGCAGTGAGACGGGGAACACCGGGGAGCTGTTTTTT; cdr3_aa: CASSETGNTGELFF
d_call: TRBD1; j_call: TRBJ2-5; v_call: TRBV6-6; clone_size: many; cdr3_nt: TGTGCCAGCAGCCGCAACCGACAGGGGCGCCAAGAGACCCAGTACTTC; cdr3_aa: CASSRNRQGRQETQYF
d_call: TRBD2; j_call: TRBJ2-7; v_call: TRBV7-9; clone_size: many; cdr3_nt: TGTGCCAGCAGTTCAAGCGGGGGGGCCCTCGAGCAGTACTTC; cdr3_aa: CASSSSGGALEQYF
d_call: TRBD1; j_call: TRBJ1-5; v_call: TRBV20-1; clone_size: many; cdr3_nt: TGCAGCGGAGGACAGGGGATAGAGCCCCAGCATTTT; cdr3_aa: CSGGQGIEPQHF
d_call: TRBD2; j_call: TRBJ2-3; v_call: TRBV29-1; clone_size: many; cdr3_nt: TGCAGCGTAAGGACTAGCGAGGGAGGAGATACGCAGTATTTT; cdr3_aa: CSVRTSEGGDTQYF
d_call: .; j_call: TRBJ1-5; v_call: TRBV10-1; clone_size: many; cdr3_nt: TGCGCCAGCAGTGCGGGGTCAGGTCAGCCCCAGCATTTT; cdr3_aa: CASSAGSGQPQHF
d_call: .; j_call: TRBJ2-5; v_call: TRBV6-1; clone_size: many; cdr3_nt: TGTGCCAGCTTTCAGGGTTTCGGGGAGACCCAGTACTTC; cdr3_aa: CASFQGFGETQYF
d_call: .; j_call: TRBJ1-3; v_call: TRBV7-6; clone_size: many; cdr3_nt: TGTGCCAGCAGCTTAGCTGAGAGCTCTGGAAACACCATATATTTT; cdr3_aa: CASSLAESSGNTIYF
d_call: .; j_call: TRBJ2-1; v_call: TRBV20-1; clone_size: .; cdr3_nt: TGCAGTGCTACTTCCTCAGGACTAACGGGAGACGCTGAGCAGTTCTTC; cdr3_aa: CSATSSGLTGDAEQFF
d_call: .; j_call: TRBJ2-2; v_call: TRBV12-3/TRBV12-4; clone_size: few; cdr3_nt: TGTGCCAGCAGTCGGGACTTTATGGGGGAGCTGTTTTTT; cdr3_aa: CASSRDFMGELFF
d_call: .; j_call: TRBJ2-5; v_call: TRBV2; clone_size: many; cdr3_nt: TGTGCCAGCATCAATCGAGGGCAAGAGACCCAGTACTTC; cdr3_aa: CASINRGQETQYF
d_call: .; j_call: TRBJ1-4; v_call: TRBV28; clone_size: many; cdr3_nt: TGTGCCAGCAGTTATGGGCAGAATGAAAAACTGTTTTTT; cdr3_aa: CASSYGQNEKLFF
d_call: .; j_call: TRBJ2-2; v_call: TRBV5-1; clone_size: many; cdr3_nt: TGCGCCAGCAGGGTCGCGGGACGAGGTAGCACCGGGGAGCTGTTTTTT; cdr3_aa: CASRVAGRGSTGELFF
d_call: .; j_call: TRBJ1-4; v_call: TRBV12-3/TRBV12-4; clone_size: many; cdr3_nt: TGTGCCAGCAGTTTAGACAGGTTTCTTGAAAAACTGTTTTTT; cdr3_aa: CASSLDRFLEKLFF
d_call: .; j_call: TRBJ2-7; v_call: TRBV29-1; clone_size: many; cdr3_nt: TGCAGCGTTGAGCCGACGTTAGGCGAGCAGTACTTC; cdr3_aa: CSVEPTLGEQYF
d_call: .; j_call: TRBJ2-2; v_call: TRBV2; clone_size: .; cdr3_nt: TGTGCCGGCAGTGAGGGCAACACGAACACCGGGGAGCTGTTTTTT; cdr3_aa: CAGSEGNTNTGELFF
d_call: .; j_call: TRBJ1-4; v_call: TRBV24-1; clone_size: many; cdr3_nt: TGTGCCACCAGTGATTTCCACTTGGGGGGGCGGTTTACTGCTGAAAAACTGTTTTTT; cdr3_aa: CATSDFHLGGRFTAEKLFF
d_call: .; j_call: TRBJ1-4; v_call: TRBV28; clone_size: few; cdr3_nt: TGTGCCAGCAGCTACACAGGTGCAACTAATGAAAAACTGTTTTTT; cdr3_aa: CASSYTGATNEKLFF
d_call: TRBD1; j_call: TRBJ2-1; v_call: TRBV5-6; clone_size: many; cdr3_nt: TGTGCCAGCAGCTTTTACTCGACAGGGGACTACAATGAGCAGTTCTTC; cdr3_aa: CASSFYSTGDYNEQFF
d_call: .; j_call: TRBJ1-2; v_call: TRBV9; clone_size: many; cdr3_nt: TGTGCCAGCAGCGTAGACAGGAACTATGGCTACACCTTC; cdr3_aa: CASSVDRNYGYTF
d_call: TRBD1; j_call: TRBJ2-1; v_call: TRBV3-1; clone_size: .; cdr3_nt: TGTGCCAGCACACGACAGGGGGCGCCCAATGAGCAGTTCTTC; cdr3_aa: CASTRQGAPNEQFF
d_call: TRBD1; j_call: TRBJ2-3; v_call: TRBV27; clone_size: few; cdr3_nt: TGTGCCAGCAGCTGGGACAGAAGCCTAGATACGCAGTATTTT; cdr3_aa: CASSWDRSLDTQYF